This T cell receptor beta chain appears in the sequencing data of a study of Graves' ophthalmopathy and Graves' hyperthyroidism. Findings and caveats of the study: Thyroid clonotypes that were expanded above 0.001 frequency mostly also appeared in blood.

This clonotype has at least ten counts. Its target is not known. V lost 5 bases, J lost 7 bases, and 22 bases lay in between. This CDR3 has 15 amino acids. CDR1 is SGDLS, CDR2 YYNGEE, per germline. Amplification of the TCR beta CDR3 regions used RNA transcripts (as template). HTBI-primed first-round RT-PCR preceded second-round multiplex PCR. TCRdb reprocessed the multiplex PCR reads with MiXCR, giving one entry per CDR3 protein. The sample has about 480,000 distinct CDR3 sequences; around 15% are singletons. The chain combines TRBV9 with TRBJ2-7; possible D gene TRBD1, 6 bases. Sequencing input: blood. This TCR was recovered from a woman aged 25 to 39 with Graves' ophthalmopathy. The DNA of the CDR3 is TGTGCCAGCAGATCAATTGGACAGTTCTTGGAGGAGCAGTACTTC. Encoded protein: CASRSIGQFLEEQYF.